The 21 T cell receptor beta chains given below trace back to one sample, sequenced in a study of blood T cell repertoires in COVID-19. Assay: immunoSEQ multiplex PCR; the TCRdb copy retains only in-frame clones and omits some. The data contain approximately 210,000 clones, under 90% of them singletons. The material sequenced was peripheral blood. The source of these receptors is a woman over 75 with acute or convalescent COVID-19.

The chain uses TRBV20-1 and TRBJ2-1, with D maybe TRBD2 (5 bases). This CDR3 is built from 10 residues. Germline CDR1 and CDR2: DFQATT and SNEGSKA (reference sequence). CDR3 DNA sequence: TGCAGCGGGGTGGGTAATGAGCAGTTCTTC. This translates into CSGVGNEQFF.

V gene TRBV2 combines with J gene TRBJ1-3; D perhaps matches TRBD1 (5 bases). The V gene's germline CDR1 is SNHLY and CDR2 FYNNEI. Trimming took 3 bases from V and 4 from J, leaving 22 bases between them. This CDR3 spans 18 amino acids. The DNA for the CDR3 is TGTGCCAGCAGTGATCCCCGGTTCGGGGGGAGCTTGGGAAACACCATATATTTT. Translation gives CASSDPRFGGSLGNTIYF.

The chain carries TRBV7-9 and TRBJ2-3; 8 bases agree with TRBD2. V trimming: 1 base; J trimming: 4 bases; junction bases outside the gene matches: 4. Germline values: CDR1 SEHNR, CDR2 FQNEAQ (reference sequence). This CDR3 region has 15 residues. The CDR3 nucleotides read TGTGCCAGCAGCTTAGTGTTGCGGGGGGCAGATACGCAGTATTTT. This translates into CASSLVLRGADTQYF.

DNA for the CDR3: TGTGCCAGCAGCTTTGGAGGTGGGGGGGGCGCGGGACAGCCCCAGCATTTT. The encoded protein is CASSFGGGGGAGQPQHF. This chain uses TRBV5-6 with TRBJ1-5, with a possible D match to TRBD1 (6 bases). Germline CDR1 SGHDT, CDR2 YYEEEE. CDR3 length equals 17 residues. V gave up 2 bases and J gave up 7 bases, with 22 bases separating them.

The chain joins TRBV4-1 to TRBJ1-1; TRBD1 aligns across 8 bases. Germline V lookup: CDR1 MGHRA, CDR2 YSYEKL. CDR3 size: 15 residues. V shed 2 bases, J shed 1 base, and the junction held 3 bases outside the gene matches. In DNA form, the CDR3 reads TGCGCCAGCAGCCAAAACAGGGGGACGAACACTGAAGCTTTCTTT. Protein product: CASSQNRGTNTEAFF.

The rearrangement joins TRBV6-5 to TRBJ2-3, with D possibly matching TRBD1 (6 bases). The CDR3 covers 13 residues. Germline lookup yields CDR1 MNHEY and CDR2 SVGAGI. Trimming took off 8 bases at V and 6 bases at J, with 15 bases between the two ends. The CDR3 reads CASWGRRGDTQYF. The CDR3 coding sequence is TGTGCCAGCTGGGGGCGAAGAGGGGATACGCAGTATTTT.

This clone came up a few times. The rearrangement links TRBV29-1 to TRBJ1-1, with TRBD1 as a possible D gene (6 bases). The V and J ends lost 6 bases and 3 bases respectively, with 11 bases between them. The CDR3 sequence is 12 residues long. Germline values: CDR1 SQVTM, CDR2 ANQGSEA. The CDR3 nucleotides are TGCAGCGTCAGTCGACAGGACACTGAAGCTTTCTTT. As protein: CSVSRQDTEAFF.

The V and J genes are TRBV11-2 and TRBJ1-3; D remains ambiguous. Trimming took 0 bases from V and 0 from J, leaving 9 bases between them. CDR1 SGHAT and CDR2 FQNNGV come from the germline V gene. The CDR3 runs 16 residues. The DNA of the CDR3 is TGTGCCAGCAGCTTAGATAGAATTATCTCTGGAAACACCATATATTTT. The encoded protein is CASSLDRIISGNTIYF.

This clone was picked up a small number of times. The V and J genes are TRBV6-5 and TRBJ1-2; the match to TRBD1 covers 11 bases. The CDR3 runs to 13 residues. In germline, CDR1 is MNHEY, CDR2 SVGAGI. Trimming took 6 bases from V and 7 from J; bases not matched to a gene: 4. The DNA of the CDR3 is TGTGCCAGCAGCCTTGGGACAGGGGGTGGCTACACCTTC. Amino acid sequence: CASSLGTGGGYTF.

The chain recombines TRBV5-1 with TRBJ1-2, with D possibly matching TRBD1 (6 bases). Germline V lookup: CDR1 SGHRS, CDR2 YFSETQ. CDR3 length equals 12 residues. The ends were cut back, 4 bases at V and 5 bases at J, with 9 bases in the middle. The CDR3 sequence is CASSPRGYGYTF. DNA of the CDR3: TGCGCCAGCAGCCCCAGGGGTTATGGCTACACCTTC.

V usage is TRBV18 and J usage is TRBJ1-1; no definite D call. V shed 3 bases and J shed 0 bases, with 5 bases lying between them. The CDR3 length is 13 residues. The germline V gene has CDR1 KGHSH and CDR2 LQKENI. The CDR3 loop is CASSPQVNTEAFF. CDR3 sequence (DNA): TGTGCCAGCTCACCGCAGGTGAACACTGAAGCTTTCTTT.

The chain joins TRBV5-1 to TRBJ2-2; 10 nucleotides match TRBD2. The CDR3 has 16 amino acids. With 7 bases clipped from V and 4 bases from J, the junction kept 10 bases outside the gene matches. Germline V CDR1 and CDR2: SGHRS, YFSETQ. The CDR3 loop reads CASAPSSGGGTGELFF. The CDR3 nucleotides are TGCGCCAGCGCACCCTCCAGCGGGGGGGGCACCGGGGAGCTGTTTTTT.

The chain links TRBV7-9 to TRBJ1-1; 7 bases are a match to TRBD1. CDR3 length: 12 residues. The trim removed 5 bases at V and 11 bases at J, leaving 8 bases unmatched. Germline values: CDR1 SEHNR, CDR2 FQNEAQ (reference sequence). CDR3 DNA sequence: TGTGCCAGCAGCCAAAATACAGGGGAGGCTTTCTTT. The encoded protein is CASSQNTGEAFF.

The chain links TRBV5-6 to TRBJ2-5; 8 bases match TRBD1. The CDR3 sequence is 15 residues long. Trimming cost V 5 bases and J 4 bases; bases outside gene matches: 10. Per the germline V gene, CDR1 is SGHDT and CDR2 is YYEEEE. The DNA for the CDR3 is TGTGCCAGCAGTCCTGCAGGGGGCCCGGGAGAGACCCAGTACTTC. Amino acid sequence: CASSPAGGPGETQYF.

This chain uses TRBV24-1 with TRBJ1-2; D ambiguous. The V gene lost 4 bases and the J gene lost 7 bases, with 6 bases spanning the gap. Germline V lookup: CDR1 KGHDR, CDR2 SFDVKD. The CDR3 consists of 11 residues. The chain's CDR3 is CATSDFSGYTF. Written as DNA, the CDR3 is TGTGCCACCAGTGACTTCTCTGGCTACACCTTC.

The J gene is TRBJ1-2, the V gene TRBV2; 8 bases are shared with TRBD1. CDR3 length: 13 residues. After removal of 2 bases from V and 7 bases from J, the junction contained 3 bases not matched to a gene. The germline CDR1 and CDR2 sequences are SNHLY and FYNNEI. The CDR3 reads CASSEQGAGGYTF. For the CDR3, the DNA is TGTGCCAGCAGTGAACAGGGGGCCGGTGGCTACACCTTC.

V usage is TRBV9 and J usage is TRBJ1-6; TRBD1 agrees at 8 bases. V was clipped by 4 bases and J by 0 bases; unmatched bases: 9. The CDR3 length is 18 residues. Germline V gene lookup returns CDR1 SGDLS and CDR2 YYNGEE. CDR3 amino acids: CASSPQTGDSSYNSPLHF. For the CDR3, the DNA is TGTGCCAGCAGCCCACAGACAGGGGACAGCTCCTATAATTCACCCCTCCACTTT.

The chain uses TRBV6-2 or TRBV6-3 and TRBJ2-5, with no clear D. The CDR3 has 15 residues. V lost 0 bases and J 5 bases, leaving 13 bases between the germline ends. Germline CDR1 and CDR2: MNHEY and SVGEGT. Here the CDR3 DNA reads TGTGCCAGCAGTTACTCGACTCCAGTGTCGGAGACCCAGTACTTC. It codes for CASSYSTPVSETQYF.

This clone was seen once. CDR3 region: CASASTGGGYTF. For the CDR3, the DNA is TGTGCTAGTGCCTCGACAGGCGGTGGCTACACCTTC. The J gene is TRBJ1-2, the V gene TRBV12-5, with D possibly matching TRBD1 (6 bases). The CDR3 loop spans 12 amino acids. V shed 7 bases and J shed 7 bases, with 13 bases lying between them. Germline V gene lookup returns CDR1 LGHNT and CDR2 FRNRAP.

This clone was found once. CDR3 coding DNA: TGTGCCAGCAGTTTTCGACAGGGAAACTATGGCTACACCTTC. Amino acid sequence: CASSFRQGNYGYTF. The rearrangement links TRBV6-5 to TRBJ1-2, with TRBD1 matching over 7 bases. CDR1 and CDR2 from the germline V gene are MNHEY and SVGAGI. CDR3 length equals 14 residues. J gave up 2 bases and V 4 bases, and 4 bases lay outside the gene matches.

The genes are TRBV12-3 or TRBV12-4 and TRBJ1-2; D remains unclear. V lost 0 bases and J lost 4, with 3 bases in between. The CDR3 contains 12 residues. The CDR3, as DNA: TGTGCCAGCAGTTTAGCCGGCTATGGCTACACCTTC. Protein sequence: CASSLAGYGYTF.